The present TCR beta chain was sequenced within a study of blood T cell repertoires in COVID-19. The wider study: The analysed material was cDNA or gDNA that came from T cells, B-cell-depleted T cells, or PBMCs.

The CDR3 runs 15 residues. CDR1 MNHEY and CDR2 SMNVEV come from the germline V gene (reference sequence). Trimming cost V 3 bases and J 1 base; bases outside gene matches: 3. Only in-frame clones appear in the TCRdb table, and some are missing; sequencing was by immunoSEQ multiplex PCR. The profile shows under 350,000 clones, roughly 85% of them singletons. The source material was PBMCs or T cells enriched from blood (not recorded which). This clonotype originated in a woman between 40 and 50 years old with acute COVID-19. The chain uses TRBV27 and TRBJ1-5; 7 positions agree with TRBD1. CDR3: CASSFRQGSNQPQHF. DNA for the CDR3: TGTGCCAGCAGTTTTAGACAGGGAAGCAATCAGCCCCAGCATTTT.